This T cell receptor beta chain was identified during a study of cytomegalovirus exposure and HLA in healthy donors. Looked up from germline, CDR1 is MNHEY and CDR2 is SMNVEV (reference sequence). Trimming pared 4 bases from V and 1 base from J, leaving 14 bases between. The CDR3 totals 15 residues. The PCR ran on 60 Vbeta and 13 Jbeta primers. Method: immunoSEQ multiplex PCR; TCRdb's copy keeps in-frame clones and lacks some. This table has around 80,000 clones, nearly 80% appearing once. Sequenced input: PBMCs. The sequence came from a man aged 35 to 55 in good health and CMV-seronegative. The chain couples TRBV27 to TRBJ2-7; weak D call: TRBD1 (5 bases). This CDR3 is CASSSAQGQSYEQYF. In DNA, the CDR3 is TGTGCCAGCAGTTCTGCCCAGGGTCAATCCTACGAGCAGTACTTC.